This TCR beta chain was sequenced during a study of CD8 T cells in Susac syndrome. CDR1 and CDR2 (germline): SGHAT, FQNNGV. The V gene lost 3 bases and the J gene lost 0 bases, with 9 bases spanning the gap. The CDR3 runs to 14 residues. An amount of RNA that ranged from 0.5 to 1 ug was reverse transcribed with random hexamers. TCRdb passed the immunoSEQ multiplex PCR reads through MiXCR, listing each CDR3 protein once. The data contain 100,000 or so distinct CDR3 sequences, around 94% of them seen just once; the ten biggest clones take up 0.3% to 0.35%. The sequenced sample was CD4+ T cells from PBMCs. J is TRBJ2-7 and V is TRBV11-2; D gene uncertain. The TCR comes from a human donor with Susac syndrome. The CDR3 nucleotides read TGTGCCAGCAGCTTCAGAATAGCCTCCTACGAGCAGTACTTC. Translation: CASSFRIASYEQYF.